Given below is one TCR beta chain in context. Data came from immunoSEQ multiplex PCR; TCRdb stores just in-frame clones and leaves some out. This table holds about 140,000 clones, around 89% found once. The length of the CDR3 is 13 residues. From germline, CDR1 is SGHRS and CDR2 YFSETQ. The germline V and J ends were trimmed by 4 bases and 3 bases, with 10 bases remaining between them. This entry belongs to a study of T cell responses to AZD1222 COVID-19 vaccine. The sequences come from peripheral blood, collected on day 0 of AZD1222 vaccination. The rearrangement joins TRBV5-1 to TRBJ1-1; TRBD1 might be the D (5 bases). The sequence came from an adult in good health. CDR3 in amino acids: CASSPDRHTEAFF. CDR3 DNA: TGCGCCAGCAGCCCCGACAGACACACTGAAGCTTTCTTT. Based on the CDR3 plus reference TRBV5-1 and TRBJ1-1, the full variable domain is KAGVTQTPRYLIKTRGQQVTLSCSPISGHRSVSWYQQTPGQGLQFLFEYFSETQRNKGNFPGRFSGRQFSNSRSEMNVSTLELGDSALYLCASSPDRHTEAFFGQGTRLTVV.